Below, 7 T cell receptor beta chains from the same sample are listed, as sequenced in a study of CD8 T cells in Susac syndrome. RNA, at about 0.5 to 1 ug, was reverse transcribed with random hexamers. TCRdb used MiXCR to reprocess the immunoSEQ multiplex PCR reads, holding one entry per CDR3 protein. The sample lists about 200,000 distinct CDR3 sequences, about 94% occurring once. The sequencing input was CD4+ T cells from PBMCs. Receptors were obtained from a human donor in good health.

J is TRBJ1-1 and V is TRBV20-1; maybe TRBD1 (6 bases). This CDR3 is 15 amino acids long. The germline V gene has CDR1 DFQATT and CDR2 SNEGSKA (reference sequence). V lost 8 bases, J lost 3 bases, and 22 bases lay in between. CDR3: CSIPFWGGSDTEAFF. The CDR3 nucleotides are TGCAGTATCCCCTTTTGGGGGGGCTCGGACACTGAAGCTTTCTTT.

This clonotype was observed a single time. This chain joins TRBV12-3 or TRBV12-4 and TRBJ2-7, with D tentatively TRBD2 (5 bases). This CDR3 has 13 residues. Trimming stripped 8 bases from V and 1 base from J, with 12 bases between. Written as DNA, the CDR3 is TGTGCCAGCGGAAGGACGGGGTCCTACGAGCAGTACTTC. Amino acid sequence: CASGRTGSYEQYF.

The chain links TRBV15 to TRBJ2-3, with a possible D match to TRBD2 (7 bases). V shed 8 bases and J shed 4 bases, with 19 bases lying between them. The germline CDR1 and CDR2 sequences are LNHNV and YYDKDF (reference sequence). The CDR3 is 15 residues long. This chain's CDR3 is CATSGGGPEADTQYF. In nucleotides, the CDR3 is TGTGCCACCTCTGGGGGGGGGCCTGAGGCAGATACGCAGTATTTT.

The V gene is TRBV4-1, the J gene TRBJ1-5, with a tentative D call TRBD1 (5 bases). The CDR3 totals 16 residues. Germline CDR1 MGHRA, CDR2 YSYEKL. Trimming cost V 1 base and J 1 base, with 11 bases left between them. Written as DNA, the CDR3 is TGCGCCAGCAGCCAAGTTGGGGGAAGAAGCAATCAGCCCCAGCATTTT. Its translation is CASSQVGGRSNQPQHF.

This chain links TRBV29-1 with TRBJ2-1; 12 nucleotides match TRBD2. With V trimmed by 4 bases and J by 8 bases, 9 bases remained unmatched. Germline-derived CDR1 and CDR2 are SQVTM and ANQGSEA. The CDR3 sequence is 15 residues long. The CDR3 bases are TGCAGCGTTGGGACCGGACTAGCGGGGCCGCATGAGCAGTTCTTC. This gives the protein CSVGTGLAGPHEQFF.

This clonotype has only one observation. The chain has TRBV5-1 and TRBJ2-5, with unresolved D. CDR1 is SGHRS, CDR2 YFSETQ, per germline. Trimming shortened V by 4 bases and J by 7 bases, and 11 bases separated the two germline ends. There are 12 residues in the CDR3. This chain's CDR3 is CASSLDNWTQYF. The CDR3 nucleotides are TGCGCCAGCAGCCTAGACAACTGGACCCAGTACTTC.

This clonotype has just one count. J is TRBJ2-2 and V is TRBV4-1; no firm D call. V shed 0 bases and J shed 7 bases, with 12 bases lying between them. CDR3 length: 15 residues. Germline CDR1 and CDR2: MGHRA and YSYEKL. CDR3 DNA: TGCGCCAGCAGCCAAGATCGCGGTTTGAGCGGGGAGCTGTTTTTT. This encodes CASSQDRGLSGELFF.